The 26 T cell receptor beta chains listed next were all sequenced from one sample in a study of T-cell reconstitution after alpha-beta-depleted transplantation in children. Researchers prepared the TCRbeta library using unique molecular identifiers, the study reports. Each CDR3 protein gets one entry after TCRdb re-called the PCR reads with MiXCR. Of about 980,000 distinct CDR3 sequences in the sample, roughly 31% were seen once. The material sequenced was PBMCs, mostly from graft donor cells, taken 360 days after TCRalphabeta/CD19-depleted stem cell transplant. All receptors come from a boy under two years old who had a stem cell transplant for SCID, so the T cells may come from the graft donor.

This clonotype appeared once. V is TRBV5-1 and J is TRBJ2-1; D is uncertain. This CDR3 comprises 15 residues. The V and J ends lost 0 bases and 0 bases respectively, with 7 bases between them. Per the germline V gene, CDR1 is SGHRS and CDR2 is YFSETQ. CDR3 region: CASSLVRLSYNEQFF. For the CDR3, the DNA is TGCGCCAGCAGCTTGGTTAGGCTCTCCTACAATGAGCAGTTCTTC.

This clonotype was observed a handful of times. This chain links TRBV7-9 with TRBJ1-2, with 10 bases aligning to TRBD1. With 5 bases clipped from V and 1 base from J, the junction kept 7 bases outside the gene matches. Germline assignment: CDR1 SEHNR and CDR2 FQNEAQ (reference sequence). There are 16 residues in the CDR3. DNA of the CDR3: TGTGCCAGCAGCCGGGACAGGGGAGTGGGTAACTATGGCTACACCTTC. Translated: CASSRDRGVGNYGYTF.

The V gene is TRBV20-1, the J gene TRBJ2-7, with D uncertain. The V and J ends lost 0 bases and 6 bases respectively, with 18 bases between them. The CDR3 is 15 amino acids. Germline CDR1 and CDR2: DFQATT and SNEGSKA (reference sequence). CDR3 loop: CSAREGTSYPSEQYF. In nucleotides, the CDR3 is TGCAGTGCTAGAGAAGGCACCTCCTACCCTTCCGAGCAGTACTTC.

The table lists this clonotype with a few counts. V usage is TRBV7-2 and J usage is TRBJ2-7; D gene uncertain. The CDR3 runs to 13 residues. V was pared by 5 bases and J by 6 bases, with 14 bases between. CDR1 and CDR2 from the germline V gene are SGHTA and FQGNSA. DNA for the CDR3: TGTGCCAGCAGCGCAGCCCAAGATAGCGAGCAGTACTTC. It encodes CASSAAQDSEQYF.

The table lists this clonotype with a few counts. The V and J genes are TRBV12-3 or TRBV12-4 and TRBJ1-4, with 9 bases lining up with TRBD1. The ends lost 2 bases at V and 8 bases at J; junction bases unmatched: 6. This CDR3 spans 15 amino acids. DNA for the CDR3: TGTGCCAGCAGTTTAATGGCGGACAGGGGAGAAAAACTGTTTTTT. This gives the protein CASSLMADRGEKLFF.

This clonotype was seen a few times. The rearrangement links TRBV3-1 to TRBJ1-1, with 7 bases fitting TRBD1. V shed 7 bases and J 0 bases; nucleotides not matched to a gene: 11. The CDR3 loop spans 16 amino acids. CDR1 LGHDT and CDR2 YNNKEL come from the germline V gene (reference sequence). CDR3 protein: CASTERWDSLNTEAFF. The CDR3 nucleotides read TGTGCCAGCACCGAAAGGTGGGACAGTCTGAACACTGAAGCTTTCTTT.

This CDR3 reads CASSTTGDQPQHF. DNA for the CDR3: TGTGCCAGTAGTACGACAGGGGATCAGCCCCAGCATTTT. The chain has TRBV19 and TRBJ1-5, with TRBD1 matching 8 bases. Trimming cost V 4 bases and J 5 bases; bases outside gene matches: 1. Per the germline V gene, CDR1 is LNHDA and CDR2 is SQIVND (reference sequence). CDR3 length: 13 amino acids.

A single count supports this clonotype. CDR3 amino acids: CSASQDRGNTEAFF. CDR3 DNA sequence: TGCAGTGCTAGCCAGGACAGGGGGAACACTGAAGCTTTCTTT. The V and J genes are TRBV20-1 and TRBJ1-1; 9 bases align to TRBD1. Germline lookup yields CDR1 DFQATT and CDR2 SNEGSKA (reference sequence). The V gene end was trimmed by 3 bases and the J gene end by 1 base; junction bases not matched to a gene: 3. The CDR3 runs to 14 residues.

In this sample, this clonotype turned up many times. The gene calls are TRBV5-1 and TRBJ2-3, with D unclear. Trimming removed 0 bases from V and 4 bases from J, with 6 bases in between. Germline V gives CDR1 SGHRS, CDR2 YFSETQ. The CDR3 has 13 residues. The CDR3 sequence is CASSLGSSDTQYF. CDR3 bases: TGCGCCAGCAGCTTGGGGTCATCAGATACGCAGTATTTT. Drawing the rest from reference TRBV5-1 and TRBJ2-3, the complete variable domain is KAGVTQTPRYLIKTRGQQVTLSCSPISGHRSVSWYQQTPGQGLQFLFEYFSETQRNKGNFPGRFSGRQFSNSRSEMNVSTLELGDSALYLCASSLGSSDTQYFGPGTRLTVL.

This clonotype was recorded a few times. The rearrangement uses TRBV15 and TRBJ2-5; TRBD2 might be the D (5 bases). The CDR3 contains 13 residues. Trimming cost V 5 bases and J 4 bases, with 11 bases left between them. Germline CDR1 is LNHNV and CDR2 is YYDKDF (reference sequence). The CDR3 reads CATSEPEGETQYF. The CDR3 coding sequence is TGTGCCACCAGCGAACCCGAGGGAGAGACCCAGTACTTC.

This chain connects TRBV6-5 to TRBJ1-4; D may be TRBD1 (5 bases). Deletions cut 2 bases from V and 8 bases from J, with 15 bases between. Germline assignment: CDR1 MNHEY and CDR2 SVGAGI. The CDR3 totals 15 residues. The CDR3 DNA is TGTGCCAGCAGTTACGCGGGCAGGGTTAACGAAAAACTGTTTTTT. Amino acids: CASSYAGRVNEKLFF.

The rearrangement uses TRBV6-2 or TRBV6-3 and TRBJ1-1; 7 positions match TRBD1. Germline V gene sequence: CDR1 MNHEY, CDR2 SVGEGT. J gave up 3 bases and V 6 bases, and 13 bases lay outside the gene matches. The CDR3 covers 16 residues. In nucleotides, the CDR3 is TGTGCCAGCAGCATACAGGGGCCCGCGGTCCACACTGAAGCTTTCTTT. The encoded protein is CASSIQGPAVHTEAFF.

This chain uses TRBV15 with TRBJ1-5; D gene unclear. The CDR3 is 15 residues long. V lost 0 bases and J lost 4, with 10 bases in between. Germline CDR1 and CDR2: LNHNV and YYDKDF (reference sequence). In nucleotides, the CDR3 is TGTGCCACCAGCAGAGATAATGGGAGAAATCAGCCCCAGCATTTT. Translated, it gives CATSRDNGRNQPQHF.

The rearrangement links TRBV28 to TRBJ1-1; 8 bases are a match to TRBD1. Germline trimming cut 3 bases from V and 5 bases from J; bases unmatched to any gene: 5. Germline V gene sequence: CDR1 MDHEN, CDR2 SYDVKM. This CDR3 region has 14 residues. CDR3 DNA sequence: TGTGCCAGCAGTTTGCAGGGGGCCTATACTGAAGCTTTCTTT. This codes for CASSLQGAYTEAFF.

This chain uses TRBV6-2 or TRBV6-3 with TRBJ2-1; D ambiguous. This CDR3 is built from 15 residues. V lost 1 base, J lost 0 bases, and 7 bases lay in between. Germline CDR1 and CDR2: MNHEY and SVGEGT. CDR3 sequence reads: CASSYLPGSYNEQFF. The DNA for the CDR3 is TGTGCCAGCAGTTACTTGCCAGGCTCCTACAATGAGCAGTTCTTC.

V is TRBV9 and J is TRBJ2-2; possible D gene TRBD2, 5 bases. CDR1 and CDR2 from the germline V gene are SGDLS and YYNGEE. The ends were cut back, 0 bases at V and 0 bases at J, with 9 bases in the middle. The CDR3 is 16 residues long. The CDR3, as DNA: TGTGCCAGCAGCGTAGCCGGACTGTCGAACACCGGGGAGCTGTTTTTT. It codes for CASSVAGLSNTGELFF.

This sequence joins TRBV10-1 and TRBJ2-1; 11 bases map to TRBD2. CDR3 length: 19 residues. Unmatched junction bases numbered 23, after V lost 10 bases and J lost 6 bases. Germline V CDR1 and CDR2: WNHNN, SYGVQD (reference sequence). The CDR3 reads CAIPPFRLAGGPYLNEQFF. DNA of the CDR3: TGCGCCATACCCCCGTTTAGGTTAGCGGGGGGGCCTTACCTCAATGAGCAGTTCTTC.

The rearrangement links TRBV5-1 to TRBJ2-5; the match to TRBD1 covers 8 bases. The length of the CDR3 is 14 residues. V was clipped by 3 bases and J by 2 bases; unmatched bases: 3. CDR1 SGHRS and CDR2 YFSETQ come from the germline V gene. CDR3 residues: CASSWDRLQETQYF. In nucleotides, the CDR3 is TGCGCCAGCAGCTGGGACAGGCTTCAAGAGACCCAGTACTTC.

The V and J genes are TRBV20-1 and TRBJ1-3; D might be TRBD1 (5 bases). The CDR3 spans 15 residues. The ends were cut back, 1 base at V and 0 bases at J, with 10 bases in the middle. Germline V gene sequence: CDR1 DFQATT, CDR2 SNEGSKA (reference sequence). CDR3 coding DNA: TGCAGTGCTAGAGCGGGGGGTAACTCTGGAAACACCATATATTTT. This gives the protein CSARAGGNSGNTIYF.

This clonotype was seen more than once but under ten times. The rearrangement joins TRBV7-9 to TRBJ2-7; tentative D call: TRBD1 (6 bases). This CDR3 has 14 residues. Trimming removed 4 bases from V and 0 bases from J, with 10 bases in between. Germline loops: CDR1 SEHNR, CDR2 FQNEAQ (reference sequence). The CDR3 nucleotides are TGTGCCAGCAGCTGGACAGTTAGCTCCTACGAGCAGTACTTC. It translates to CASSWTVSSYEQYF.

This clonotype has more than one count but fewer than ten. The CDR3 reads CASSQGWVGQETQYF. CDR3 bases: TGCGCCAGCAGCCAAGGTTGGGTGGGCCAAGAGACCCAGTACTTC. This chain links TRBV4-1 with TRBJ2-5; D gene unclear. The V gene's germline CDR1 is MGHRA and CDR2 YSYEKL. The CDR3 has 15 residues. Trimming took off 1 base at V and 1 base at J, with 10 bases between the two ends.

This clonotype was counted between two and nine times. The chain uses TRBV7-2 and TRBJ2-7; TRBD1 might be the D (6 bases). The CDR3 is 15 residues long. V was shortened by 1 base and J by 3 bases, with 13 bases between the two germline ends. Germline values: CDR1 SGHTA, CDR2 FQGNSA. Here the CDR3 reads CASSLVRGPFYEQYF. CDR3 in DNA: TGTGCCAGCAGCTTAGTCAGGGGCCCATTCTACGAGCAGTACTTC.

This rearrangement joins TRBV5-1 to TRBJ2-3, with 9 bases identical to TRBD2. Germline-derived CDR1 and CDR2 are SGHRS and YFSETQ. The CDR3 is 16 residues long. V was clipped by 7 bases and J by 1 base; unmatched bases: 10. The chain's CDR3 is CASALGRGGGTDTQYF. The CDR3 DNA sequence: TGCGCCAGCGCCCTCGGGCGGGGGGGCGGCACAGATACGCAGTATTTT.

This clonotype came up a few times. This chain joins TRBV5-5 and TRBJ1-5; D gene ambiguous. The V gene lost 0 bases and the J gene lost 3 bases, with 10 bases spanning the gap. The CDR3 is 15 residues long. The germline V gene encodes CDR1 SGHKS and CDR2 YYEKEE (reference sequence). The CDR3 region has the DNA TGTGCCAGCAGCTTGGAAGGGATGGTCAATCAGCCCCAGCATTTT. Translation gives CASSLEGMVNQPQHF.

There are a few counts of this clonotype. The V and J genes are TRBV11-1 and TRBJ2-1; D ambiguous. This CDR3 spans 13 amino acids. Germline V gene sequence: CDR1 SGHAT, CDR2 FQDESV (reference sequence). Trimming removed 1 base from V and 16 bases from J, with 17 bases in between. CDR3 DNA: TGTGCCAGCAGCTTAGGAAAACGGGTTGCAAGATTCTTC. Its translation: CASSLGKRVARFF.

V gene TRBV4-1 combines with J gene TRBJ1-2, with 10 bases matching TRBD1. In germline, CDR1 is MGHRA, CDR2 YSYEKL. This CDR3 has 13 residues. Trimming cost V 3 bases and J 6 bases; bases outside gene matches: 1. The CDR3 spells CASSHGTGDGYTF. The DNA for the CDR3 is TGCGCCAGCAGCCACGGGACAGGGGATGGCTACACCTTC.